Following are 22 T cell receptor beta chains from one sample sequenced in a study of OX40 agonist ivuxolimab in advanced cancers. Profiled with immunoSEQ multiplex PCR; TCRdb holds only in-frame clones, not every one. The repertoire holds tens of thousands of clones, with nearly 90% as singletons. The specimen comprised CD4+ or CD8+ T cells sorted from blood, sampled in a trial of the OX40 agonist ivuxolimab. These TCRs come from an adult with an advanced solid tumor such as melanoma, head and neck, liver or kidney cancer.

The rearrangement links TRBV25-1 to TRBJ2-2; no clear D gene. The CDR3 length is 14 residues. CDR1 and CDR2 from the germline V gene are MGHDK and SYGVNS. Trimming took off 3 bases at V and 6 bases at J, with 11 bases between the two ends. Here the CDR3 DNA reads TGTGCCAGCAGTGAGTGGTGGGCCGCCGGGGAGCTGTTTTTT. This codes for CASSEWWAAGELFF. Full variable domain (rest looked up from reference TRBV25-1 and TRBJ2-2): EADIYQTPRYLVIGTGKKITLECSQTMGHDKMYWYQQDPGMELHLIHYSYGVNSTEKGDLSSESTVSRIRTEHFPLTLESARPSHTSQYLCASSEWWAAGELFFGEGSRLTVL.

The chain has TRBV28 and TRBJ2-7; 8 bases are a match to TRBD2. Per the germline V gene, CDR1 is MDHEN and CDR2 is SYDVKM. The V gene end was trimmed by 4 bases and the J gene end by 0 bases; junction bases not matched to a gene: 5. This CDR3 region has 15 residues. CDR3 in DNA: TGTGCCAGCAGTTCGGGAGCGGGAGTCTCCTACGAGCAGTACTTC. Amino acids: CASSSGAGVSYEQYF. The full variable domain, rest sourced from reference TRBV28 and TRBJ2-7, is DVKVTQSSRYLVKRTGEKVFLECVQDMDHENMFWYRQDPGLGLRLIYFSYDVKMKEKGDIPEGYSVSREKKERFSLILESASTNQTSMYLCASSSGAGVSYEQYFGPGTRLTVT.

The CDR3 loop reads CASSPSTLGGQQYF. CDR3 DNA: TGTGCCAGCAGCCCATCCACTCTCGGGGGGCAGCAGTACTTC. V is TRBV7-2 and J is TRBJ2-7; D possibly corresponds to TRBD2 (7 bases). Germline V lookup: CDR1 SGHTA, CDR2 FQGNSA. V shed 5 bases and J shed 8 bases, with 19 bases lying between them. CDR3 size: 14 residues.

DNA of the CDR3: TGTGCCAGCAGCGGTGTATCCGGGGGCCTCGAGCAGTACTTC. Translation: CASSGVSGGLEQYF. The rearrangement uses TRBV11-3 and TRBJ2-7, with D tentatively TRBD1 or TRBD2 (6 bases each). Germline lookup yields CDR1 SGHNT and CDR2 YENEEA. The V end lost 5 bases, the J end lost 6 bases, and 17 bases lay between the germline ends. The CDR3 covers 14 residues.

This clone was detected once. V is TRBV11-3 and J is TRBJ2-7; 7 nucleotides align to TRBD1. Germline loops: CDR1 SGHNT, CDR2 YENEEA. The CDR3 is 16 amino acids. V lost 5 bases, J lost 3 bases, and 13 bases stayed unmatched. CDR3 region: CASSNPRVGQVYEQYF. CDR3 DNA sequence: TGTGCCAGCAGCAATCCAAGGGTAGGACAGGTCTACGAGCAGTACTTC.

This chain links TRBV19 with TRBJ2-1; possible D gene TRBD2, 6 bases. Trimming stripped 6 bases from V and 6 bases from J, with 21 bases between. This CDR3 region has 16 residues. Per the germline V gene, CDR1 is LNHDA and CDR2 is SQIVND (reference sequence). CDR3 sequence reads: CASSTTHPGLRNEQFF. The CDR3 DNA is TGTGCCAGTAGCACAACCCACCCGGGACTCCGCAATGAGCAGTTCTTC.

The chain uses TRBV7-2 and TRBJ2-3, with a possible D match to TRBD2 (6 bases). Germline CDR1 and CDR2: SGHTA and FQGNSA. The CDR3 sequence is 12 residues long. The V end lost 4 bases, the J end lost 9 bases, and 11 bases lay between the germline ends. CDR3 in DNA: TGTGCCAGCAGCTACGGCGGGGAGACGCAGTATTTT. Protein product: CASSYGGETQYF.

CDR3 amino acids: CASSPRVDTQYF. In DNA form, the CDR3 reads TGTGCCAGCAGCCCCAGGGTTGATACGCAGTATTTT. This chain connects TRBV7-2 to TRBJ2-3; D perhaps matches TRBD1 (5 bases). CDR3 length: 12 amino acids. V lost 5 bases and J 6 bases, leaving 9 bases between the germline ends. Germline V gene data show CDR1 as SGHTA and CDR2 as FQGNSA.

The rearrangement uses TRBV4-1 and TRBJ2-3, with TRBD2 matching 9 bases. With 0 bases clipped from V and 5 bases from J, the junction kept 6 bases outside the gene matches. CDR1 MGHRA and CDR2 YSYEKL come from the germline V gene. This CDR3 comprises 16 residues. CDR3 in amino acids: CASSQDVAGVVDTQYF. Written as DNA, the CDR3 is TGCGCCAGCAGCCAAGATGTAGCGGGAGTCGTAGATACGCAGTATTTT.

J is TRBJ2-7 and V is TRBV6-6; D gene unclear. V gave up 7 bases and J gave up 5 bases, with 9 bases separating them. CDR3 size: 11 residues. The germline gives CDR1 MNHNY, CDR2 SVGAGI (reference sequence). CDR3 residues: CASNHGNEQYF. The CDR3 nucleotides read TGTGCCAGCAACCACGGTAACGAGCAGTACTTC.

The chain carries TRBV4-1 and TRBJ2-1; a weak D match, TRBD1 (6 bases). Trimming removed 3 bases from V and 4 bases from J, with 7 bases in between. CDR1 MGHRA and CDR2 YSYEKL come from the germline V gene. This CDR3 region has 13 residues. CDR3 region: CASSHDRYNEQFF. DNA for the CDR3: TGCGCCAGCAGCCATGACAGGTACAATGAGCAGTTCTTC.

CDR3 loop: CASSLGRGGARYNEQFF. In DNA form, the CDR3 reads TGTGCCAGCAGCTTGGGGCGGGGAGGGGCTCGGTACAATGAGCAGTTCTTC. The rearrangement joins TRBV5-6 to TRBJ2-1, with 7 nucleotides matching TRBD2. V dropped 0 bases and J dropped 4; count of bases not matched to a gene: 10. The germline CDR1 and CDR2 sequences are SGHDT and YYEEEE. The CDR3 consists of 17 residues.

This chain links TRBV12-5 with TRBJ2-1, with TRBD2 as a possible D gene (6 bases). The CDR3 sequence is 15 residues long. Germline CDR1 LGHNT, CDR2 FRNRAP. V shed 0 bases and J shed 4 bases, with 10 bases lying between them. CDR3 sequence: CASGLVSSEYNEQFF. The CDR3 nucleotides are TGTGCTAGTGGTTTGGTCTCTAGCGAATACAATGAGCAGTTCTTC.

The J gene is TRBJ1-2, the V gene TRBV11-2; TRBD1 agrees at 9 bases. The CDR3 is 14 residues long. V shed 4 bases, J shed 4 bases, and the junction held 4 bases outside the gene matches. Per the germline V gene, CDR1 is SGHAT and CDR2 is FQNNGV. This CDR3 reads CASSYSTGGYGYTF. In DNA form, the CDR3 reads TGTGCCAGCAGCTATTCGACAGGGGGCTATGGCTACACCTTC.

The rearrangement uses TRBV6-5 and TRBJ1-1, with TRBD1 as a possible D gene (6 bases). V was pared by 6 bases and J by 7 bases, with 15 bases between. Germline V CDR1 and CDR2: MNHEY, SVGAGI. The CDR3 extends over 13 amino acids. CDR3 in DNA: TGTGCCAGCAGACAGGGAACGAGAAATGAAGCTTTCTTT. Its protein product is CASRQGTRNEAFF.

The chain combines TRBV9 with TRBJ2-5; TRBD1 is a possible D gene (6 bases). CDR1 is SGDLS and CDR2 is YYNGEE in the germline V gene. The CDR3 is made up of 16 amino acids. V was clipped by 1 base and J by 0 bases, with 13 bases between them. Written as DNA, the CDR3 is TGTGCCAGCAGCGTAATTGGGGGCGGCTACCAAGAGACCCAGTACTTC. This gives the protein CASSVIGGGYQETQYF.

The chain uses TRBV2 and TRBJ2-5, with D perhaps TRBD2 (5 bases). Per the germline V gene, CDR1 is SNHLY and CDR2 is FYNNEI. Trimming removed 1 base at V and 1 base at J, with 13 bases between. This CDR3 is 16 amino acids long. This CDR3 is CASSEGRIAAQETQYF. CDR3 in DNA: TGTGCCAGCAGTGAAGGGAGGATTGCAGCCCAAGAGACCCAGTACTTC.

The J gene is TRBJ1-1, the V gene TRBV6-5, with TRBD1 matching over 9 bases. Germline trimming cut 4 bases from V and 1 base from J; bases unmatched to any gene: 1. Germline V gives CDR1 MNHEY, CDR2 SVGAGI. This CDR3 is built from 14 residues. DNA for the CDR3: TGTGCCAGCAGTTGGGACAGGGAGAACACTGAAGCTTTCTTT. Its translation is CASSWDRENTEAFF.

CDR3 sequence reads: CASSPRGLGDTGELFF. The CDR3 bases are TGTGCCAGCTCACCCAGGGGGCTGGGGGACACCGGGGAGCTGTTTTTT. The chain combines TRBV18 with TRBJ2-2; 8 nucleotides line up with TRBD1. The V and J ends lost 3 bases and 3 bases, in that order; junction bases with no gene match: 6. The germline V gene has CDR1 KGHSH and CDR2 LQKENI. This CDR3 is 16 amino acids long.

The chain employs TRBV21-1 and TRBJ2-6. TRBV21-1 is marked as a pseudogene. The CDR3 covers 20 residues. Here the CDR3 reads CASSKSSEAGPSTGANVLTF. The CDR3 DNA sequence: TGTGCCAGCAGCAAATCTTCGGAGGCAGGGCCGTCGACTGGGGCCAACGTCCTGACTTTC.

The chain couples TRBV10-3 to TRBJ2-1; TRBD2 agrees at 7 bases. The germline V gene encodes CDR1 ENHRY and CDR2 SYGVKD. This CDR3 is 15 amino acids long. The V and J ends lost 2 bases and 5 bases, in that order; junction bases with no gene match: 6. In nucleotides, the CDR3 is TGTGCCATCAGTGAGCAGGGAGGGCGGAACAATGAGCAGTTCTTC. Residues: CAISEQGGRNNEQFF.

CDR3 region: CASSPGQGKNEKLFF. The CDR3 DNA reads TGTGCCAGCAGCCCCGGACAGGGAAAAAATGAAAAACTGTTTTTT. J is TRBJ1-4 and V is TRBV5-8, with 8 bases aligning to TRBD1. The CDR3 contains 15 residues. V gave up 4 bases and J gave up 5 bases; unmatched junction bases: 7. CDR1 SGHTS and CDR2 YDEGEE come from the germline V gene. The complete variable domain, with remaining parts taken from reference TRBV5-8 and TRBJ1-4, reads EAGVTQSPTHLIKTRGQQATLRCSPISGHTSVYWYQQALGLGLQFLLWYDEGEERNRGNFPPRFSGRQFPNYSSELNVNALELEDSALYLCASSPGQGKNEKLFFGSGTQLSVL.